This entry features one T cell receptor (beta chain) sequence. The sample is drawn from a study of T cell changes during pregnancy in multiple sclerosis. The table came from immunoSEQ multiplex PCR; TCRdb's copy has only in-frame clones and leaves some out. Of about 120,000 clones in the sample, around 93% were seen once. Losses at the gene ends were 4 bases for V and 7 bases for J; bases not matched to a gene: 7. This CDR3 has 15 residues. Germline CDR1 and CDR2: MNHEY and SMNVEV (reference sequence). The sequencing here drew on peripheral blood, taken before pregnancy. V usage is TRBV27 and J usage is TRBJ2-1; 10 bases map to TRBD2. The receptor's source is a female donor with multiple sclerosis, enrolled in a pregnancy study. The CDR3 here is CASSSPLAGANEQFF. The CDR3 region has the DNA TGTGCCAGCAGTTCACCTCTAGCGGGAGCAAATGAGCAGTTCTTC.